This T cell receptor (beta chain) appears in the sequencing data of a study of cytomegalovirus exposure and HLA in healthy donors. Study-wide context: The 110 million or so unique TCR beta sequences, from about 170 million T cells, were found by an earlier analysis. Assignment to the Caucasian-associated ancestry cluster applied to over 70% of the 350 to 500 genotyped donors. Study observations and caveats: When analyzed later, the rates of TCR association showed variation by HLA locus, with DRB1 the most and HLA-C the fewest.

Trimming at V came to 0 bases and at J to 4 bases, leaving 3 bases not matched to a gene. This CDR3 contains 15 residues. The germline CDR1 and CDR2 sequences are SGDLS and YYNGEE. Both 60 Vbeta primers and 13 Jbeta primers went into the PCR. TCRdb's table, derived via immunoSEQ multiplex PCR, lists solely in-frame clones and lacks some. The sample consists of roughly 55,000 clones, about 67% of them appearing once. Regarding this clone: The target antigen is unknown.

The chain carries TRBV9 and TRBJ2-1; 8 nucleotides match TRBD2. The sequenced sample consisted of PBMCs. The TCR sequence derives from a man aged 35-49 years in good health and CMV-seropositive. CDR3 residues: CASSVGAGVYNEQFF. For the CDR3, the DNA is TGTGCCAGCAGCGTAGGAGCGGGGGTTTACAATGAGCAGTTCTTC.